The rows below give T cell receptor beta chains drawn from one sample of a study of blood T cell repertoires in COVID-19. Only in-frame clones appear in the TCRdb table, and some are missing; sequencing was by immunoSEQ multiplex PCR. The repertoire holds about 300,000 clones, with 90% as singletons. Sample: peripheral blood. The receptors derive from a woman aged 45-65 years with COVID-19, enrolled during active disease. Each CDR3 is given with its conserved first and last residue. Each record gives: D gene, CDR3 length, J gene, clone size, V gene, CDR3 DNA, CDR3 protein. The D gene is left open where the match is weak. A clone size is listed for some rows: how often the clone was seen (once, few, many), or a class if it is expanded.

D gene: .; CDR3 length: 14; J gene: TRBJ1-1; clone size: .; V gene: TRBV15; CDR3 DNA: TGTGCCACCAGCAGAGAGAAGGGGCAGAAAGAAGCTTTCTTT; CDR3 protein: CATSREKGQKEAFF
D gene: TRBD1; CDR3 length: 17; J gene: TRBJ1-5; clone size: .; V gene: TRBV6-6; CDR3 DNA: TGTGCCAGCAGTCCCTTCCACCGGGACAGAGATAATCAGCCCCAGCATTTT; CDR3 protein: CASSPFHRDRDNQPQHF
D gene: .; CDR3 length: 19; J gene: TRBJ2-1; clone size: few; V gene: TRBV27; CDR3 DNA: TGTGCCAGCAGTTTATCTTCCGGGATTGGCTCTACCTCCTACAATGAGCAGTTCTTC; CDR3 protein: CASSLSSGIGSTSYNEQFF
D gene: TRBD2; CDR3 length: 16; J gene: TRBJ2-1; clone size: .; V gene: TRBV9; CDR3 DNA: TGTGCCAGCAGCGTAGGAGCTAGCGGGAGGGCCGTTGAGCAGTTCTTC; CDR3 protein: CASSVGASGRAVEQFF
D gene: .; CDR3 length: 16; J gene: TRBJ1-3; clone size: .; V gene: TRBV5-1; CDR3 DNA: TGCGCCAGCAGCTTGGGTAGGGGAAGGGCCGGAAACACCATATATTTT; CDR3 protein: CASSLGRGRAGNTIYF
D gene: .; CDR3 length: 16; J gene: TRBJ2-7; clone size: .; V gene: TRBV4-1; CDR3 DNA: TGCGCCAGCAGCCCAATGGGAGTATCTGGGGCCTACGAGCAGTACTTC; CDR3 protein: CASSPMGVSGAYEQYF
D gene: .; CDR3 length: 16; J gene: TRBJ2-1; clone size: .; V gene: TRBV18; CDR3 DNA: TGTGCCAGCTCAATCTCCACCGCGAGCTCCTACAATGAGCAGTTCTTC; CDR3 protein: CASSISTASSYNEQFF
D gene: TRBD1; CDR3 length: 14; J gene: TRBJ1-1; clone size: .; V gene: TRBV11-3; CDR3 DNA: TGTGCCAGCAGCCCCCGGGACAGGGGCTTTTTGACTTTCTTT; CDR3 protein: CASSPRDRGFLTFF
D gene: .; CDR3 length: 16; J gene: TRBJ2-1; clone size: once; V gene: TRBV3-1/TRBV3-2; CDR3 DNA: TGTGCCAGCAGCCCCTCCGTGGGGCAGCGACACAATGAGCAGTTCTTC; CDR3 protein: CASSPSVGQRHNEQFF
D gene: .; CDR3 length: 13; J gene: TRBJ2-2; clone size: .; V gene: TRBV7-3; CDR3 DNA: TGTGCCAGCAGCTTCAGTTTACGCGGGGAGCTGTTTTTT; CDR3 protein: CASSFSLRGELFF
D gene: .; CDR3 length: 13; J gene: TRBJ1-1; clone size: .; V gene: TRBV11-1; CDR3 DNA: TGTGCCAGCAGCATACAGGAGAACACTGAAGCTTTCTTT; CDR3 protein: CASSIQENTEAFF
D gene: .; CDR3 length: 16; J gene: TRBJ2-3; clone size: .; V gene: TRBV5-4; CDR3 DNA: TGTGCCAGCAGCCCCAAGGTGGGGGGGCCAACAGATACGCAGTATTTT; CDR3 protein: CASSPKVGGPTDTQYF
D gene: TRBD2; CDR3 length: 21; J gene: TRBJ2-2; clone size: .; V gene: TRBV3-1/TRBV3-2; CDR3 DNA: TGTGCCAGCAGCCAAGAAAAAGGGCTAGCGGGAGGGCTAAGGAACACCGGGGAGCTGTTTTTT; CDR3 protein: CASSQEKGLAGGLRNTGELFF
D gene: TRBD1; CDR3 length: 14; J gene: TRBJ2-7; clone size: .; V gene: TRBV7-9; CDR3 DNA: TGTGCCAGCAGCTCGGGACAGGGGGCCTACGAGCAGTACTTC; CDR3 protein: CASSSGQGAYEQYF
D gene: TRBD2; CDR3 length: 17; J gene: TRBJ2-7; clone size: .; V gene: TRBV5-1; CDR3 DNA: TGCGCCAGCAGCAGGGGACTAGCGGGAGGGCCGACGCGCGAGCAGTACTTC; CDR3 protein: CASSRGLAGGPTREQYF
D gene: TRBD1; CDR3 length: 15; J gene: TRBJ2-5; clone size: .; V gene: TRBV19; CDR3 DNA: TGTGCCAGTAGTATCCAGGGGGCAGGTGGAGAGACCCAGTACTTC; CDR3 protein: CASSIQGAGGETQYF
D gene: TRBD1; CDR3 length: 15; J gene: TRBJ1-4; clone size: .; V gene: TRBV29-1; CDR3 DNA: TGCAGCGTTACAGGGGGGAGTAAGTCGGGTGAAAAACTGTTTTTT; CDR3 protein: CSVTGGSKSGEKLFF
D gene: TRBD1; CDR3 length: 16; J gene: TRBJ1-2; clone size: .; V gene: TRBV5-1; CDR3 DNA: TGCGCCAGCAGCCCGGGACAGGGGGCTACCGTCGAGAGCTACACCTTC; CDR3 protein: CASSPGQGATVESYTF
D gene: TRBD2; CDR3 length: 19; J gene: TRBJ2-5; clone size: .; V gene: TRBV27; CDR3 DNA: TGTGCCAGCAGTCCCTGGGGACTAGCCGTATCCAGATCGCAGGGGACCCAGTACTTC; CDR3 protein: CASSPWGLAVSRSQGTQYF
D gene: TRBD1; CDR3 length: 17; J gene: TRBJ2-3; clone size: .; V gene: TRBV18; CDR3 DNA: TGTGCCAGCTCACTTGAGGCAGGGGACAGTTCCGCGGGTACGCAGTATTTT; CDR3 protein: CASSLEAGDSSAGTQYF
D gene: .; CDR3 length: 13; J gene: TRBJ2-7; clone size: .; V gene: TRBV6-5; CDR3 DNA: TGTGCCAGCAGGGGGACAACGACCTACGAGCAGTACTTC; CDR3 protein: CASRGTTTYEQYF
D gene: TRBD2; CDR3 length: 17; J gene: TRBJ2-1; clone size: .; V gene: TRBV6-1; CDR3 DNA: TGTGCCAGCAGTGAAGTGGGGTGGGGGGACTATTTTAATGAGCAGTTCTTC; CDR3 protein: CASSEVGWGDYFNEQFF
D gene: TRBD2; CDR3 length: 13; J gene: TRBJ2-7; clone size: once; V gene: TRBV30; CDR3 DNA: TGTGCCTGGAGAGCGGGAGGGCCCCACGAGCAGTACTTC; CDR3 protein: CAWRAGGPHEQYF
D gene: .; CDR3 length: 17; J gene: TRBJ2-2; clone size: .; V gene: TRBV12-2; CDR3 DNA: TGTGCAAGTCGCGTAGTCCCGATGAACAGGAACACCGGGGAGCTGTTTTTT; CDR3 protein: CASRVVPMNRNTGELFF
D gene: .; CDR3 length: 14; J gene: TRBJ2-7; clone size: .; V gene: TRBV5-1; CDR3 DNA: TGCGCCACCCGACGGACAGTAACGTCCTACGAGCAGTACTTC; CDR3 protein: CATRRTVTSYEQYF
D gene: TRBD1; CDR3 length: 15; J gene: TRBJ2-7; clone size: .; V gene: TRBV6-4; CDR3 DNA: TGTGCCAGCAGTAGAGCCGGGACAGGGGGCGGCGAGCAGTACTTC; CDR3 protein: CASSRAGTGGGEQYF
D gene: .; CDR3 length: 13; J gene: TRBJ1-1; clone size: .; V gene: TRBV12-5; CDR3 DNA: TGTGCTAGTGGTTTGCAACTCCCAATTCAAGCTTTCTTT; CDR3 protein: CASGLQLPIQAFF
D gene: TRBD2; CDR3 length: 14; J gene: TRBJ2-7; clone size: .; V gene: TRBV7-2; CDR3 DNA: TGTGCCAGCAGCCGGGGGGGGAACTCCTACGAGCAGTACTTC; CDR3 protein: CASSRGGNSYEQYF
D gene: TRBD2; CDR3 length: 15; J gene: TRBJ2-1; clone size: .; V gene: TRBV5-4; CDR3 DNA: TGTGCCAGCAGCTTAACTAGCGGGAGCTACAATGAGCAGTTCTTC; CDR3 protein: CASSLTSGSYNEQFF
D gene: .; CDR3 length: 16; J gene: TRBJ2-2; clone size: .; V gene: TRBV5-1; CDR3 DNA: TGCGCCAGCAGCTTCATCCCCGGGGTCGGGACCGGGGAGCTGTTTTTT; CDR3 protein: CASSFIPGVGTGELFF
D gene: .; CDR3 length: 14; J gene: TRBJ1-5; clone size: .; V gene: TRBV28; CDR3 DNA: TGTGCCAGCAGGAACAGGGAGAGCAATCAGCCCCAGCATTTT; CDR3 protein: CASRNRESNQPQHF
D gene: .; CDR3 length: 14; J gene: TRBJ2-1; clone size: once; V gene: TRBV10-3; CDR3 DNA: TGTGCCATCAGTGAGCGTTTGAGCGCTCTTGAGCAGTTCTTC; CDR3 protein: CAISERLSALEQFF
D gene: TRBD2; CDR3 length: 16; J gene: TRBJ2-7; clone size: .; V gene: TRBV4-1; CDR3 DNA: TGCGCCAGCAGCCAGGAACTAGCGGCGAGCTCCTACGAGCAGTACTTC; CDR3 protein: CASSQELAASSYEQYF
D gene: TRBD1; CDR3 length: 20; J gene: TRBJ1-1; clone size: .; V gene: TRBV29-1; CDR3 DNA: TGCAGCGTTGGGGGGACAGAGAAAGGGTACTCGTATAAAGTGAACACTGAAGCTTTCTTT; CDR3 protein: CSVGGTEKGYSYKVNTEAFF
D gene: TRBD2; CDR3 length: 11; J gene: TRBJ2-1; clone size: .; V gene: TRBV6-4; CDR3 DNA: TGTGCCAGCACCGCGGGAGCCACAAAGTTCTTC; CDR3 protein: CASTAGATKFF
D gene: TRBD2; CDR3 length: 15; J gene: TRBJ2-7; clone size: .; V gene: TRBV27; CDR3 DNA: TGTGCCAGCTCTTTGTACGGGAGGAGCTCCTACGAGCAGTACTTC; CDR3 protein: CASSLYGRSSYEQYF
D gene: TRBD1; CDR3 length: 15; J gene: TRBJ1-4; clone size: .; V gene: TRBV4-1; CDR3 DNA: TGCGCCAGCAGCCACGTGGGACAGGGACGAGAAAAACTGTTTTTT; CDR3 protein: CASSHVGQGREKLFF
D gene: .; CDR3 length: 12; J gene: TRBJ1-1; clone size: .; V gene: TRBV19; CDR3 DNA: TGTGCCAGTAGTAGCCAGGGGTATTATCTTTTCTTT; CDR3 protein: CASSSQGYYLFF
D gene: TRBD2; CDR3 length: 15; J gene: TRBJ2-5; clone size: .; V gene: TRBV19; CDR3 DNA: TGTGCCAGTAGTATGCGGCTAGCGGGACAAGAGACCCAGTACTTC; CDR3 protein: CASSMRLAGQETQYF
D gene: .; CDR3 length: 17; J gene: TRBJ1-2; clone size: few; V gene: TRBV19; CDR3 DNA: TGTGCCAGTAAAACCGGGACACACACAACAGCTAACTATGGCTACACCTTC; CDR3 protein: CASKTGTHTTANYGYTF
D gene: TRBD2; CDR3 length: 15; J gene: TRBJ2-1; clone size: .; V gene: TRBV3-1/TRBV3-2; CDR3 DNA: TGTGCCAGCAGCCAAGCTAGCGGGAGGGCCAATGAGCAGTTCTTC; CDR3 protein: CASSQASGRANEQFF
D gene: .; CDR3 length: 15; J gene: TRBJ1-2; clone size: few; V gene: TRBV19; CDR3 DNA: TGTGCCAGTAGTATTGAGACAGTGGATTACTATGGCTACACCTTC; CDR3 protein: CASSIETVDYYGYTF
D gene: TRBD2; CDR3 length: 15; J gene: TRBJ2-7; clone size: .; V gene: TRBV11-1; CDR3 DNA: TGTGCCAGCAGCTTATTACCGGGAGGTTCCTACGAGCAGTACTTC; CDR3 protein: CASSLLPGGSYEQYF
D gene: .; CDR3 length: 13; J gene: TRBJ1-1; clone size: once; V gene: TRBV6-6; CDR3 DNA: TGTGCCAGCATTGACACCAGGGGCACTGAAGCTTTCTTT; CDR3 protein: CASIDTRGTEAFF
D gene: TRBD1; CDR3 length: 15; J gene: TRBJ2-7; clone size: .; V gene: TRBV7-6; CDR3 DNA: TGTGCCAGCAGCTTAGCGCAGGGGGTTCCTTACGAGCAGTACTTC; CDR3 protein: CASSLAQGVPYEQYF